This T cell receptor (beta chain) was found in a study of blood T cells in healthy people across ages. Whole-study context: Template-switching capture recovered about one barcoded beta molecule per two T cells.

Germline V CDR1 and CDR2: KGHSH, LQKENI. The CDR3 has 14 residues. This clonotype was counted between two and nine times. With a J-beta primer mix and a sample-barcoded 5' primer, a second PCR ran roughly 7 to 11 cycles. Sequencing recovered at least 3 million CDR3-containing paired-end reads from each sample. TCRdb re-called the 5' RACE reads with MiXCR, one entry per CDR3 protein. The table includes about 800,000 distinct CDR3 sequences, 20% to 25% detected once. The data were also submitted as part of a second study, on T cells of mothers and their children. Turning to that study: The people who donated were a few healthy Caucasian mothers and their six children.

Sequenced: blood. This chain joins TRBV18 and TRBJ2-5, with D hard to call. The tail of the sequence fits TRBJ2-1 better, so the J call may be wrong. This receptor was identified in a boy younger than 18 in good health. DNA of the CDR3: TGTGCCAGCTCACCGCAAACTATAGACAATGAGCAGTTCTTC. Protein: CASSPQTIDNEQFF.